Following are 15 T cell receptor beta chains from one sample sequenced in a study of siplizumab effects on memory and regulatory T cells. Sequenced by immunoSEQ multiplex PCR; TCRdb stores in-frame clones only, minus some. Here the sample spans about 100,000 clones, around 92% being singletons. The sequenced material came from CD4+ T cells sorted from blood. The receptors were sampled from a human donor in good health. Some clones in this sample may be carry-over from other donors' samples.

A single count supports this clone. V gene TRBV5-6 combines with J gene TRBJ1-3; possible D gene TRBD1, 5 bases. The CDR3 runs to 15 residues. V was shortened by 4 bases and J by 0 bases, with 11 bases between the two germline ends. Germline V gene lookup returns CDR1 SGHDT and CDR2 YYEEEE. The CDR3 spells CASSPRGYSGNTIYF. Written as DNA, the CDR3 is TGTGCCAGCAGCCCAAGGGGATACTCTGGAAACACCATATATTTT. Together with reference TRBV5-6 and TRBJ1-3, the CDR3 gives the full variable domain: DAGVTQSPTHLIKTRGQQVTLRCSPKSGHDTVSWYQQALGQGPQFIFQYYEEEERQRGNFPDRFSGHQFPNYSSELNVNALLLGDSALYLCASSPRGYSGNTIYFGEGSWLTVV.

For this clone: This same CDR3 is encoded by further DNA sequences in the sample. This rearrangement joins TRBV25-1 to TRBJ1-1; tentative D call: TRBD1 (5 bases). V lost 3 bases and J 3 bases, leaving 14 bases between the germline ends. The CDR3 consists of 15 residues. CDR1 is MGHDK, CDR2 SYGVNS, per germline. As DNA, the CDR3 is TGTGCCAGCAGTGACACGAGGGGAGGTGACACTGAAGCTTTCTTT. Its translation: CASSDTRGGDTEAFF.

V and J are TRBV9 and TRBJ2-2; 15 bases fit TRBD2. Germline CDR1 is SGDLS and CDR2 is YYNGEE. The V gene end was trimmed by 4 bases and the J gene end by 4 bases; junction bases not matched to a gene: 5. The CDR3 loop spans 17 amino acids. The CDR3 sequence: CASSYGLAGGGTGELFF. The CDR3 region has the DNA TGTGCCAGCAGCTACGGACTAGCGGGAGGGGGCACCGGGGAGCTGTTTTTT.

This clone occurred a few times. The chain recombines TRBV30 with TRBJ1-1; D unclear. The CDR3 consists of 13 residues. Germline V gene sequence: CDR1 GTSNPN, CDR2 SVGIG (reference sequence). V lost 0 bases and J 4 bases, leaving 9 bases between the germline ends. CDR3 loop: CAWSVRGPTEAFF. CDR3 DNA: TGTGCCTGGAGTGTACGTGGCCCCACTGAAGCTTTCTTT.

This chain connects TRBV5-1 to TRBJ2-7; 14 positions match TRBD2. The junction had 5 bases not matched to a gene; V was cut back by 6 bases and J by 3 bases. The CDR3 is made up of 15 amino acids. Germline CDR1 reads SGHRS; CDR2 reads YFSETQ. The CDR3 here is CASKGGTSGSYEQYF. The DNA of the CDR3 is TGCGCCAGCAAGGGAGGGACTAGCGGGAGCTACGAGCAGTACTTC. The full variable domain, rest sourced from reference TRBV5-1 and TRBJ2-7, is KAGVTQTPRYLIKTRGQQVTLSCSPISGHRSVSWYQQTPGQGLQFLFEYFSETQRNKGNFPGRFSGRQFSNSRSEMNVSTLELGDSALYLCASKGGTSGSYEQYFGPGTRLTVT.

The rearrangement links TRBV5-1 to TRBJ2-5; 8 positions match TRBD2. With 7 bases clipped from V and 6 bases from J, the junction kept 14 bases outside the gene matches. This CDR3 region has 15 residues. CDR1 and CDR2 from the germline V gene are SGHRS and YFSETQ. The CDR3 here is CASSHDGLAGKTQYF. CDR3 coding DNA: TGCGCCAGCTCACATGATGGACTAGCTGGAAAGACCCAGTACTTC. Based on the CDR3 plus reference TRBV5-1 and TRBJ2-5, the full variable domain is KAGVTQTPRYLIKTRGQQVTLSCSPISGHRSVSWYQQTPGQGLQFLFEYFSETQRNKGNFPGRFSGRQFSNSRSEMNVSTLELGDSALYLCASSHDGLAGKTQYFGPGTRLLVL.

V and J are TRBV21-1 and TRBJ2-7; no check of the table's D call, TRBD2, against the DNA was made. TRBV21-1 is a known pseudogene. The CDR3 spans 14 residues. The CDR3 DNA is TGTGCCAGCAGAAGGACTAGCGGGAGCTACGAGCAGTACTTC. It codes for CASRRTSGSYEQYF.

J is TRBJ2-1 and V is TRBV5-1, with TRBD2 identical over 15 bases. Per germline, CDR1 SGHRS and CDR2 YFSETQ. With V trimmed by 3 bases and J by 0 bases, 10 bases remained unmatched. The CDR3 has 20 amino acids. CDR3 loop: CASSSPRGLAGGSSYNEQFF. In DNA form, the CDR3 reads TGCGCCAGCAGCTCCCCACGGGGACTAGCGGGAGGAAGCTCCTACAATGAGCAGTTCTTC.

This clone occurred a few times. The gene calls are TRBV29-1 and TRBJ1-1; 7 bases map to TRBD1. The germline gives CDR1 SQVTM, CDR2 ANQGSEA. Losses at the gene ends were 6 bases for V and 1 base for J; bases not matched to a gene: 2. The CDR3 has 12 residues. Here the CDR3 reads CSVRTGNTEAFF. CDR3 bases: TGCAGCGTGCGGACAGGGAACACTGAAGCTTTCTTT.

CDR3 in DNA: TGTGCCAGCAGCACACAGGGAGACTATGGCTACACCTTC. This codes for CASSTQGDYGYTF. The chain links TRBV28 to TRBJ1-2, with a tentative D call TRBD1 (6 bases). The V gene lost 6 bases and the J gene lost 3 bases, with 11 bases spanning the gap. The CDR3 runs to 13 residues. Germline loops: CDR1 MDHEN, CDR2 SYDVKM.

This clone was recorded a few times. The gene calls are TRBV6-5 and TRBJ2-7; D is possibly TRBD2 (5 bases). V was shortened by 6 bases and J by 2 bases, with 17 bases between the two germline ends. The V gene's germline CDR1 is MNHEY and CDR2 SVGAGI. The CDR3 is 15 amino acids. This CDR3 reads CASSREFRTAYEQYF. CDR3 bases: TGTGCCAGCAGCCGAGAGTTCCGGACTGCCTACGAGCAGTACTTC.

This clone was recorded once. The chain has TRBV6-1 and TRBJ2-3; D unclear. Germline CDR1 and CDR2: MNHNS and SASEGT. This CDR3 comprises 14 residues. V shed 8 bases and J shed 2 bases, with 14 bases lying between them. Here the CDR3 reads CASGDTPSTDTQYF. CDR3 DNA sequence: TGTGCCAGCGGGGATACTCCTTCCACAGATACGCAGTATTTT.

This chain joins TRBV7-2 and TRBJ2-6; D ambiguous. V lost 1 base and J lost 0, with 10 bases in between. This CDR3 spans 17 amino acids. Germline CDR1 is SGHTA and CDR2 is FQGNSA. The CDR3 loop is CASSLVGRSSGANVLTF. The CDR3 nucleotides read TGTGCCAGCAGCTTAGTCGGCCGGAGCTCTGGGGCCAACGTCCTGACTTTC.

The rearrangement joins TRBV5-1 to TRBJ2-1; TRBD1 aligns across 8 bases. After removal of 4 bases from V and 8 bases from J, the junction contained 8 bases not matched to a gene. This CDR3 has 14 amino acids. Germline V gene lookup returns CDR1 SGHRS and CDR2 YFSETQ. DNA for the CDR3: TGCGCCAGCAGCCATGGACAGGGATCATATGAGCAGTTCTTC. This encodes CASSHGQGSYEQFF.

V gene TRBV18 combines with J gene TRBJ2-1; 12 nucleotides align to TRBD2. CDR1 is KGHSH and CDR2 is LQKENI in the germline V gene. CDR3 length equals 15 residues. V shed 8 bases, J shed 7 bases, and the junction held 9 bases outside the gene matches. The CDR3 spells CASQPRTSGINEQFF. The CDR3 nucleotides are TGTGCCAGCCAGCCTCGGACTAGCGGGATAAATGAGCAGTTCTTC.